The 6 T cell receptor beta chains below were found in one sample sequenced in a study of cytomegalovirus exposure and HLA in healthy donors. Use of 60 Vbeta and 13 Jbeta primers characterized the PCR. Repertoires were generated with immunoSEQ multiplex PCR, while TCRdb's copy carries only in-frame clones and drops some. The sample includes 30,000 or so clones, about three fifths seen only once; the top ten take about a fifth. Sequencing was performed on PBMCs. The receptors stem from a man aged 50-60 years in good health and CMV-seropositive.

CDR3 nucleotides: TGCGCCAGCAGCCAAGAGTTACAGGCCTATAGCAATCAGCCCCAGCATTTT. Its protein product is CASSQELQAYSNQPQHF. The genes are TRBV4-1 and TRBJ1-5; possible D gene TRBD1, 5 bases. Trimming cost V 0 bases and J 0 bases, with 12 bases left between them. This CDR3 has 17 amino acids. Germline V lookup: CDR1 MGHRA, CDR2 YSYEKL.

The CDR3 DNA sequence: TGCAGCGCCACCTCAGGGGGTGGCTACACCTTC. Its protein is CSATSGGGYTF. V usage is TRBV29-1 and J usage is TRBJ1-2; 7 bases match TRBD1. Germline V gene data show CDR1 as SQVTM and CDR2 as ANQGSEA. Trimming cost V 7 bases and J 7 bases; bases outside gene matches: 6. This CDR3 comprises 11 residues.

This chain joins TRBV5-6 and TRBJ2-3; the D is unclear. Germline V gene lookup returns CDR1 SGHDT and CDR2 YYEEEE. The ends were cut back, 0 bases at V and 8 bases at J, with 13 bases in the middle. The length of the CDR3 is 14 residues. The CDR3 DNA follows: TGTGCCAGCAGCTTGGCCACGTATGGAGCTACGCAGTATTTT. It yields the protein CASSLATYGATQYF.

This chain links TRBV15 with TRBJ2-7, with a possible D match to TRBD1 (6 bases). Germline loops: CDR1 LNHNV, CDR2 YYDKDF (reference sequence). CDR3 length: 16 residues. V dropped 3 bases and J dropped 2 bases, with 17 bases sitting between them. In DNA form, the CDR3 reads TGTGCCACCAGCAGCCGGACAGCCTCCGGTCCCTACGAGCAGTACTTC. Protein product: CATSSRTASGPYEQYF.

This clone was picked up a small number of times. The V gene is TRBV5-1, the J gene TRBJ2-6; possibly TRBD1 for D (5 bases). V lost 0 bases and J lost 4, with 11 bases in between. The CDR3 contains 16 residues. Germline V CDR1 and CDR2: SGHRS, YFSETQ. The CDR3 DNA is TGCGCCAGCAGCTTGGAGGGGTTCTCCGGGGCCAACGTCCTGACTTTC. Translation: CASSLEGFSGANVLTF.

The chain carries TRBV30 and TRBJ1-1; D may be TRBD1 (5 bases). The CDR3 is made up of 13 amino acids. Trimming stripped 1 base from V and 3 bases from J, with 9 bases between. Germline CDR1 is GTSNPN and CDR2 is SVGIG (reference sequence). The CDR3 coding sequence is TGTGCCTGGAGTGCAGGGTTCCACACTGAAGCTTTCTTT. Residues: CAWSAGFHTEAFF. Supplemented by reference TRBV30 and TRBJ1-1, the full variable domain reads SQTIHQWPATLVQPVGSPLSLECTVEGTSNPNLYWYRQAAGRGLQLLFYSVGIGQISSEVPQNLSASRPQDRQFILSSKKLLLSDSGFYLCAWSAGFHTEAFFGQGTRLTVV.